The clone carrying this T cell receptor (beta chain) was detected only a few times. Germline is not matched at one junction end, which may reflect a read error. The germline CDR1 and CDR2 sequences are SSHAT and FNYEAQ (reference sequence). This CDR3 has 16 amino acids. The source of the sample is a study of blood T cells in healthy people across ages. A second PCR, run for roughly 7 to 12 cycles, used a sample-barcoded 5' primer plus a J-beta primer mix. TCRdb re-called the 5' RACE reads with MiXCR, one entry per CDR3 protein. The sample has hundreds of thousands of distinct CDR3 sequences, around 38% seen once; the top ten hold around 32%.

The sequenced sample consisted of blood. This clonotype was obtained from a man aged 80 or over in good health. The V call is TRBV7-7, the J call TRBJ2-1; 12 nucleotides align to TRBD2. The CDR3 loop reads CASSPRTSGNYNEQFF. The CDR3 DNA is TGTGCTAGCAGCCCGAGGACTAGCGGGAACTACAATGAGCAGTTCTTC. The full variable domain, its missing parts supplied by reference TRBV7-7 and TRBJ2-1, is GAGVSQSPRYKVTKRGQDVTLRCDPISSHATLYWYQQALGQGPEFLTYFNYEAQPDKSGLPSDRFSAERPEGSISTLTIQRTEQRDSAMYRCASSPRTSGNYNEQFFGPGTRLTVL.